Each of the 4 T cell receptor beta chains below was sequenced from the same sample in a study of cytomegalovirus exposure and HLA in healthy donors. Amplification used 60 Vbeta primers and 13 Jbeta primers. Generated by immunoSEQ multiplex PCR, the TCRdb table keeps only in-frame clones and is missing some. This sample contains about 200,000 clones. Sequencing was performed on PBMCs. These TCRs come from a girl aged 2-10 years in good health and CMV-seropositive.

V and J are TRBV27 and TRBJ2-2; D ambiguous. The germline V gene encodes CDR1 MNHEY and CDR2 SMNVEV (reference sequence). V shed 4 bases and J shed 6 bases, with 9 bases lying between them. The CDR3 covers 13 residues. The CDR3 sequence is CASSSAQAGELFF. The CDR3 coding sequence is TGTGCCAGCAGTTCCGCCCAGGCCGGGGAGCTGTTTTTT.

The chain recombines TRBV7-9 with TRBJ2-3; 7 bases line up with TRBD2. Per germline, CDR1 SEHNR and CDR2 FQNEAQ (reference sequence). J gave up 5 bases and V 2 bases, and 7 bases lay outside the gene matches. This CDR3 is 15 amino acids long. CDR3 DNA: TGTGCCAGCAGCTTACTGCGGGAGTATGGAGATACGCAGTATTTT. It translates to CASSLLREYGDTQYF.

The chain joins TRBV6-5 to TRBJ2-1; weak D call: TRBD2 (7 bases). Germline CDR1 reads MNHEY; CDR2 reads SVGAGI. V lost 2 bases and J 2 bases, leaving 13 bases between the germline ends. The CDR3 is made up of 16 amino acids. In nucleotides, the CDR3 is TGTGCCAGCAGTTACGGGGGCGGGGGCCCCTACAATGAGCAGTTCTTC. As protein: CASSYGGGGPYNEQFF.

The chain uses TRBV11-2 and TRBJ2-2; D is perhaps TRBD2 (5 bases). CDR1 is SGHAT, CDR2 FQNNGV, per germline. The germline V and J ends were trimmed by 1 base and 7 bases, with 25 bases remaining between them. The CDR3 is 19 amino acids. CDR3 residues: CASSLGGSADSEYFGELFF. The CDR3 DNA is TGTGCCAGCAGCTTAGGTGGGAGTGCGGACTCTGAGTATTTCGGGGAGCTGTTTTTT.